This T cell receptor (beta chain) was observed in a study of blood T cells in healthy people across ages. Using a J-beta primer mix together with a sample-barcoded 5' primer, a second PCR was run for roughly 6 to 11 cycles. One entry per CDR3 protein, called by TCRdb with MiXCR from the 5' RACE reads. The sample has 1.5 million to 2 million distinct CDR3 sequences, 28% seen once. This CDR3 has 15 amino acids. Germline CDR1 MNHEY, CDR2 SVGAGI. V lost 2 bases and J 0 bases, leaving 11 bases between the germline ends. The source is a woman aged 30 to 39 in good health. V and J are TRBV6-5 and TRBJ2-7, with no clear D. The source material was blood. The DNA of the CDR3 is TGTGCCAGCAGTTACAAAGGAGTAAGCTCCTACGAGCAGTACTTC. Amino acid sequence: CASSYKGVSSYEQYF.